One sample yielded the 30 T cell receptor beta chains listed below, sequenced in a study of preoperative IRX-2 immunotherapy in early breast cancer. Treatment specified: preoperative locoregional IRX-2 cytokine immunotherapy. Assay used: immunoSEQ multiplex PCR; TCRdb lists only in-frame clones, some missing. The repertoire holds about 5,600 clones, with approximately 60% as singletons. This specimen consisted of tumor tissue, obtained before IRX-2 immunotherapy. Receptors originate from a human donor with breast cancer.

The CDR3 nucleotides read TGCGCCAGCAGCCAAGACCTACCGACGGGTGAGCAGTTCTTC. As protein: CASSQDLPTGEQFF. The chain joins TRBV23-1 to TRBJ2-1; D not certain. TRBV23-1 is given ORF status, its function remaining uncertain. This CDR3 region has 14 residues. The V end was cut by 6 bases, the J end by 9 bases, with 18 bases between.

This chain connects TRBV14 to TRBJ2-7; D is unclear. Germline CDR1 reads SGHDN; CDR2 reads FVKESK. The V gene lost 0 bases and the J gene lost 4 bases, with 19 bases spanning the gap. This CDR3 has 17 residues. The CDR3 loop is CASSQDLGFSFPYEQYF. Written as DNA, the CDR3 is TGTGCCAGCAGCCAAGATCTAGGTTTTAGCTTCCCGTACGAGCAGTACTTC.

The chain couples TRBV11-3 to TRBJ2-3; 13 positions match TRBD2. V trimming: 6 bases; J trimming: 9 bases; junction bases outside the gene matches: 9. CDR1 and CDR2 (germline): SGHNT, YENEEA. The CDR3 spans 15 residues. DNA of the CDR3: TGTGCCAGCAGTTTAACTAGCGGGAGGGCCACAACGCAGTATTTT. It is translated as CASSLTSGRATTQYF. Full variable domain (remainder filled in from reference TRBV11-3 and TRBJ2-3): EAGVVQSPRYKIIEKKQPVAFWCNPISGHNTLYWYLQNLGQGPELLIRYENEEAVDDSQLPKDRFSAERLKGVDSTLKIQPAELGDSAVYLCASSLTSGRATTQYFGPGTRLTVL.

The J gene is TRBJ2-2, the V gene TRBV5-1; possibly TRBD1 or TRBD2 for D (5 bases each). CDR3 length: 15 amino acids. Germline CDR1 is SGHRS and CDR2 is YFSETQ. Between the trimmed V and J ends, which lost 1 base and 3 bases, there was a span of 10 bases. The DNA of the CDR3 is TGCGCCAGCAGCTTGCCATTGGGGGACACCGGGGAGCTGTTTTTT. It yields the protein CASSLPLGDTGELFF.

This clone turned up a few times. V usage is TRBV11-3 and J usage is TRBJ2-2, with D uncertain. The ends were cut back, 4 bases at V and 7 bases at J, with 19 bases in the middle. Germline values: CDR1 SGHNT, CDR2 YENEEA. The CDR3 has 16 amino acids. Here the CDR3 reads CASSSHLGYGIGELFF. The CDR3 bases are TGTGCCAGCAGCTCCCACTTGGGTTATGGGATCGGGGAGCTGTTTTTT.

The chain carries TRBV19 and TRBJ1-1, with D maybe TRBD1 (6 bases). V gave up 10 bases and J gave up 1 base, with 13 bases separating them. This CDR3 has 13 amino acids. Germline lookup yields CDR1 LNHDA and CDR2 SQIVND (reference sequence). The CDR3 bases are TGTGCCACCCAAGACAGGAGGAACACTGAAGCTTTCTTT. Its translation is CATQDRRNTEAFF.

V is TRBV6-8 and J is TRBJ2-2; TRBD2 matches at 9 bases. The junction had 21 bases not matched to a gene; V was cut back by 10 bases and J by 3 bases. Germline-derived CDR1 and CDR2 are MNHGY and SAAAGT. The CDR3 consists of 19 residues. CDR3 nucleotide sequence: TGTGCCATAGGGGGAAGGGACCCGGCGCTAGCGGGATACACCGGGGAGCTGTTTTTT. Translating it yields CAIGGRDPALAGYTGELFF.

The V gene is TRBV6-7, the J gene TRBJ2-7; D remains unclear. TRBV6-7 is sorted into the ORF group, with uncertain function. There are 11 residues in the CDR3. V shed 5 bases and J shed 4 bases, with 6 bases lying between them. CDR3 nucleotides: TGTGCCAGCAGTAACCTTTACGAGCAGTACTTC. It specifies CASSNLYEQYF.

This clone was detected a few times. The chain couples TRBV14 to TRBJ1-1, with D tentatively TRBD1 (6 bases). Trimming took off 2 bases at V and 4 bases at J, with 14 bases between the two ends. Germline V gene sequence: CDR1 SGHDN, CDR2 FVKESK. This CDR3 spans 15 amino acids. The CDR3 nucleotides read TGTGCCAGCAGCCAAAAAAACAGGGTTGGCACTGAAGCTTTCTTT. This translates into CASSQKNRVGTEAFF.

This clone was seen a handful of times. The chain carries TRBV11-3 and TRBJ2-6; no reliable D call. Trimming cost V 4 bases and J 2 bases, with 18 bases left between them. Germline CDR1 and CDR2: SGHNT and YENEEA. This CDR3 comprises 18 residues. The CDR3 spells CASSWDSTGPPGANVLTF. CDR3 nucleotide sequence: TGTGCCAGCAGCTGGGATAGCACGGGCCCCCCTGGGGCCAACGTCCTGACTTTC.

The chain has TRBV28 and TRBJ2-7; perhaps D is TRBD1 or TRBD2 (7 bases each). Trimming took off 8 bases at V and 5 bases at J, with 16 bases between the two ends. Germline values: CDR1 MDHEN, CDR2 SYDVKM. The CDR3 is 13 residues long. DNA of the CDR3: TGTGCCAGCTTCCTCAGGGGGGGGCACGAGCAGTACTTC. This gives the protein CASFLRGGHEQYF.

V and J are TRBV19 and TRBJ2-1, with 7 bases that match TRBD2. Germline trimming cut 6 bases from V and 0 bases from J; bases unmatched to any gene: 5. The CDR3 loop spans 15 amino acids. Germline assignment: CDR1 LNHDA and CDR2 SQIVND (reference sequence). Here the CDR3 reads CASRALAHSYNEQFF. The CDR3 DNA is TGTGCCAGTAGAGCACTAGCGCACTCCTACAATGAGCAGTTCTTC.

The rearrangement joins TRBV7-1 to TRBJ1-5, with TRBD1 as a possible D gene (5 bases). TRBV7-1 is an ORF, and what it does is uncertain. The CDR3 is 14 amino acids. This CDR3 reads CAIQSQGMDQPQHF. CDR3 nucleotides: TGTGCGATCCAGTCTCAGGGAATGGATCAGCCCCAGCATTTT.

CDR3 in amino acids: CASSQPLGTSGRFTDTQYF. The CDR3 DNA is TGTGCCAGCAGTCAACCACTCGGGACTAGCGGGAGGTTCACAGATACGCAGTATTTT. The chain has TRBV27 and TRBJ2-3, with 15 bases aligning to TRBD2. Per the germline V gene, CDR1 is MNHEY and CDR2 is SMNVEV (reference sequence). The length of the CDR3 is 19 residues. V shed 5 bases, J shed 2 bases, and the junction held 11 bases outside the gene matches.

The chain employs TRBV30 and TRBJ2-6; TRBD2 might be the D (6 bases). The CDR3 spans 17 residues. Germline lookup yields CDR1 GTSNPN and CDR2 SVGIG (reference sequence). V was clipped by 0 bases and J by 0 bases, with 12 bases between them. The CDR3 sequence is CAWSVTGRSSGANVLTF. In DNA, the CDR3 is TGTGCCTGGAGTGTAACCGGGAGAAGCTCTGGGGCCAACGTCCTGACTTTC.

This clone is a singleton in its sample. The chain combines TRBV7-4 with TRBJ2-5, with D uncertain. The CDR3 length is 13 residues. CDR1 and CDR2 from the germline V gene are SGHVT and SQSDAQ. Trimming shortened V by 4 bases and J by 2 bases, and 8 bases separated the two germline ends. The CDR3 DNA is TGTGCCAGCAGCTACGCAATACAAGAGACCCAGTACTTC. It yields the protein CASSYAIQETQYF.

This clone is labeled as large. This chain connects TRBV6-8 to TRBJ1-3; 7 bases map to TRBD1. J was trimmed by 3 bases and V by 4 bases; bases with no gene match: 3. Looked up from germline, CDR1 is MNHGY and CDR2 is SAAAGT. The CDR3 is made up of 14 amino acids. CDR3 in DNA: TGTGCCAGCAGTTCCGCAGGGGGTGGAAACACCATATATTTT. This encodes CASSSAGGGNTIYF.

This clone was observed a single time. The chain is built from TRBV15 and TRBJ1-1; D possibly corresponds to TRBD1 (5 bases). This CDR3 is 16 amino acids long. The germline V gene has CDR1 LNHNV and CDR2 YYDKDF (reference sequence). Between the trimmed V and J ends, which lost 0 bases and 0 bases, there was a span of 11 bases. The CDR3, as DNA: TGTGCCACCAGCAGAGAAATCGGCAGGGTGAACACTGAAGCTTTCTTT. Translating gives CATSREIGRVNTEAFF.

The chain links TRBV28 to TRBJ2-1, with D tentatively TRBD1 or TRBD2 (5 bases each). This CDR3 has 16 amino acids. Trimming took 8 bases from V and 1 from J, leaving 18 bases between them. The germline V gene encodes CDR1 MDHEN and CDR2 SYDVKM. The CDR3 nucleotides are TGTGCCAGCTCGTTAGCCGGGACCCAGTCCTACAATGAGCAGTTCTTC. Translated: CASSLAGTQSYNEQFF.

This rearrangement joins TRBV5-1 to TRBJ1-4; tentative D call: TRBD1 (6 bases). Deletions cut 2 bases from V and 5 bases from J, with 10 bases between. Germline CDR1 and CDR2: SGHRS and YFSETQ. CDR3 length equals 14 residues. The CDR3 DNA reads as TGCGCCAGCAGCTTCGGTCAGGGGAATGAAAAACTGTTTTTT. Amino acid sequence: CASSFGQGNEKLFF.

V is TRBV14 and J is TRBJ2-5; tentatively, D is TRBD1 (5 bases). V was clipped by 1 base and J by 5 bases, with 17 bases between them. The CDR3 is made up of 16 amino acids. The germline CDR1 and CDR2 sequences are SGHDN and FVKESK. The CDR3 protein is CASSQARQSLGETQYF. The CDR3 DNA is TGTGCCAGCAGCCAAGCGAGACAGTCCCTGGGGGAGACCCAGTACTTC.

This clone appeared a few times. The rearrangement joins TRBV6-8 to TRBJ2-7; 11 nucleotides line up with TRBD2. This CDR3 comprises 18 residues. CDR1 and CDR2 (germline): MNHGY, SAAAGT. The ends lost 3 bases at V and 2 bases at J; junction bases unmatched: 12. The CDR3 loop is CASSYAPTSGRPTYEQYF. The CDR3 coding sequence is TGTGCCAGCAGTTATGCCCCCACTAGCGGGAGACCGACCTACGAGCAGTACTTC.

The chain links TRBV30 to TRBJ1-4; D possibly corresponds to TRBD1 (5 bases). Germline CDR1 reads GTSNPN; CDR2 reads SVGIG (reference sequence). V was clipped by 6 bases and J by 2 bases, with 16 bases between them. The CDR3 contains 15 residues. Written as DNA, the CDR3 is TGTGCCTGCAACCTGGGAGGGGCTACTAATGAAAAACTGTTTTTT. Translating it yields CACNLGGATNEKLFF.

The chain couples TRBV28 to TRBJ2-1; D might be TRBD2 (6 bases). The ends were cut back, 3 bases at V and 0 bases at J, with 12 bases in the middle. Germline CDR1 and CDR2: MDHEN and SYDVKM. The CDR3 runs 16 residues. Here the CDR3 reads CASSFPPGSSYNEQFF. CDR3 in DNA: TGTGCCAGCAGTTTCCCCCCCGGGAGCTCCTACAATGAGCAGTTCTTC.

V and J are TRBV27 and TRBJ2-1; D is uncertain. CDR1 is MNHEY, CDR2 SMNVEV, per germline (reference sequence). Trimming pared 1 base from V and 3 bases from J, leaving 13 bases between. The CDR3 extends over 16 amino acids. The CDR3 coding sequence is TGTGCCAGCAGTTTATTTCTGGCGTTAGACTACAATGAGCAGTTCTTC. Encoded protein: CASSLFLALDYNEQFF.

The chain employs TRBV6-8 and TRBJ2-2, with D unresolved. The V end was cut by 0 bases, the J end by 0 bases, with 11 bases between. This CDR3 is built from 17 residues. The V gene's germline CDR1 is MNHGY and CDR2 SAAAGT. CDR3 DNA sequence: TGTGCCAGCAGTTACTCGGAAGCGACATCGAACACCGGGGAGCTGTTTTTT. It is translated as CASSYSEATSNTGELFF.

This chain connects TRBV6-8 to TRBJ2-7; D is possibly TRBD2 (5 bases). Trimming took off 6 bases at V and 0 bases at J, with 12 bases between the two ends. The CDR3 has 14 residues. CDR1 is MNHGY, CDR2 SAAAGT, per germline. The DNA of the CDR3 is TGTGCCAGCAGACCTGAGGGTTCCTCCTACGAGCAGTACTTC. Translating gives CASRPEGSSYEQYF.

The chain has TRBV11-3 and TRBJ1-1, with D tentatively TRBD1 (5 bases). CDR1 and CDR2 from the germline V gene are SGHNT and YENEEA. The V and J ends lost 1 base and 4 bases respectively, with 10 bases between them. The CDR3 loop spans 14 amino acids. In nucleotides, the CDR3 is TGTGCCAGCAGCTTAGGCCGGGGCGGCACTGAAGCTTTCTTT. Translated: CASSLGRGGTEAFF.

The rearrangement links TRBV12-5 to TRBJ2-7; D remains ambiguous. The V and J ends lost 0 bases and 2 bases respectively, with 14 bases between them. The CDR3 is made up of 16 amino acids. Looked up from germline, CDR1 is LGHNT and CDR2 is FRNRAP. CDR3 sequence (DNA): TGTGCTAGTGGTTTGGTAAAATGGCAGGATCCCTACGAGCAGTACTTC. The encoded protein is CASGLVKWQDPYEQYF.

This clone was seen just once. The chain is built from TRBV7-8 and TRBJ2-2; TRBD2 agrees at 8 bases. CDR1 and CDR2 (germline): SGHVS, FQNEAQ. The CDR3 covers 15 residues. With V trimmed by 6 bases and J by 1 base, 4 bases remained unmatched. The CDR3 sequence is CASSSGLGNTGELFF. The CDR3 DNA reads TGTGCCAGCAGTTCGGGACTAGGGAACACCGGGGAGCTGTTTTTT.